These T cell receptor beta chains were read from a single sample in a study of OX40 agonist ivuxolimab in advanced cancers. Method: immunoSEQ multiplex PCR; TCRdb's copy keeps in-frame clones and lacks some. The table lists roughly 74,000 clones, over 85% of them singletons. Sequenced here: CD4+ or CD8+ T cells sorted from blood, sampled in a trial of the OX40 agonist ivuxolimab. These receptor sequences come from an adult with an advanced solid tumor such as melanoma, head and neck, liver or kidney cancer. The CDR3 runs from the conserved cysteine through the conserved F or W. Fields, in order: clone size, V gene, D gene, J gene, CDR3 protein, CDR3 DNA. A D gene is named only where the DNA matches it firmly. Only some rows state a clone size, as once, few, many or a class for expanded clones.

>.|TRBV5-6|.|TRBJ2-3
CASSLKGTSTDTQYF
TGTGCCAGCAGCTTGAAGGGTACCTCCACAGATACGCAGTATTTT
>.|TRBV7-9|TRBD2|TRBJ2-2
CASSFVPSGGKNTGELFF
TGTGCCAGCAGCTTTGTTCCTAGCGGGGGGAAGAACACCGGGGAGCTGTTTTTT
>once|TRBV6-5|.|TRBJ1-2
CASTPLMGSYTF
TGTGCCAGCACTCCTTTAATGGGGAGCTACACCTTC
>.|TRBV27|.|TRBJ1-5
CASSPRGFNQPQHF
TGTGCCAGCAGTCCCCGGGGTTTCAATCAGCCCCAGCATTTT
>.|TRBV10-1|TRBD1|TRBJ2-7
CASSESTGGYEQYF
TGCGCCAGCAGTGAGTCAACAGGGGGCTACGAGCAGTACTTC
>few|TRBV6-5|.|TRBJ1-1
CASSRGATEAFF
TGTGCCAGCAGTAGGGGAGCCACTGAAGCTTTCTTT
>.|TRBV5-6|.|TRBJ2-1
CASSLVNSYNEQFF
TGTGCCAGCAGCTTAGTAAATTCCTACAATGAGCAGTTCTTC
>.|TRBV6-5|.|TRBJ2-2
CASSYRPVDTGELFF
TGTGCCAGCAGTTACCGGCCCGTGGACACCGGGGAGCTGTTTTTT
>.|TRBV2|.|TRBJ1-5
CASSARGSNQPQHF
TGTGCCAGCAGTGCAAGGGGAAGCAATCAGCCCCAGCATTTT
>.|TRBV7-9|TRBD1|TRBJ2-7
CASSPSGTGVYEQYF
TGTGCCAGCAGCCCCTCCGGGACAGGGGTCTACGAGCAGTACTTC
>.|TRBV4-3|.|TRBJ2-2
CASSQVLARRELFF
TGCGCCAGCAGCCAAGTTCTAGCCCGCCGGGAGCTGTTTTTT
>.|TRBV5-6|.|TRBJ1-5
CASSFRLGGGNQPQHF
TGTGCCAGCAGCTTTAGGTTGGGAGGCGGCAATCAGCCCCAGCATTTT
>.|TRBV5-6|TRBD1|TRBJ2-1
CASSGPGTEGYNEQFF
TGTGCCAGCAGCGGCCCCGGGACAGAGGGCTACAATGAGCAGTTCTTC
>once|TRBV28|.|TRBJ1-4
CASSTEGILFF
TGTGCCAGCAGTACCGAGGGGATACTGTTTTTT
>.|TRBV7-2|TRBD2|TRBJ2-1
CASSFYGTRVENEQFF
TGTGCCAGCAGCTTCTACGGGACTAGAGTAGAGAATGAGCAGTTCTTC
>.|TRBV5-1|TRBD2|TRBJ2-1
CASTHSGGGYNEQFF
TGCGCCAGCACCCATAGCGGGGGGGGATACAATGAGCAGTTCTTC
>.|TRBV6-5|.|TRBJ2-7
CASSYSRGAVEEQYF
TGTGCCAGCAGTTACTCGAGGGGGGCTGTGGAAGAGCAGTACTTC
>.|TRBV27|TRBD1|TRBJ1-2
CASSWAQGSLYGYTF
TGTGCCAGCAGTTGGGCACAGGGGTCCCTCTATGGCTACACCTTC
>.|TRBV5-1|.|TRBJ1-1
CASSAVGQLNTEAFF
TGCGCCAGCAGCGCCGTTGGACAACTGAACACTGAAGCTTTCTTT
>.|TRBV7-9|TRBD1|TRBJ2-2
CASSAPGQLYGELFF
TGTGCCAGCAGCGCCCCGGGACAGCTTTACGGGGAGCTGTTTTTT
>.|TRBV28|.|TRBJ2-2
CASSLLGNTGELFF
TGTGCCAGCAGTTTGCTGGGAAACACCGGGGAGCTGTTTTTT
>.|TRBV10-3|.|TRBJ1-5
CAISESGGNQPQHF
TGTGCCATCAGTGAGTCCGGGGGTAATCAGCCCCAGCATTTT
>.|TRBV19|TRBD2|TRBJ2-1
CASSPGLARFNEQFF
TGTGCCAGTAGTCCCGGACTAGCACGTTTCAATGAGCAGTTCTTC
>.|TRBV6-5|.|TRBJ2-7
CATSRSYEQYF
TGTGCCACCTCGCGGTCCTACGAGCAGTACTTC
>.|TRBV5-1|.|TRBJ2-5
CASSPDRPETQYF
TGCGCCAGCAGCCCGGACAGACCGGAGACCCAGTACTTC
>.|TRBV6-5|.|TRBJ2-7
CASSGALSSYEQYF
TGTGCCAGCAGTGGGGCCCTAAGCTCCTACGAGCAGTACTTC
>few|TRBV7-9|.|TRBJ1-2
CASSFRTEDYTF
TGTGCCAGCAGCTTCAGGACGGAAGACTACACCTTC
>.|TRBV4-3|.|TRBJ2-3
CASSQDDGGSTDTQYF
TGCGCCAGCAGCCAAGATGACGGGGGATCCACAGATACGCAGTATTTT
>.|TRBV5-1|TRBD1|TRBJ2-7
CASSILDRVNEQYF
TGCGCCAGCAGCATATTAGACAGGGTCAACGAGCAGTACTTC
>.|TRBV7-2|.|TRBJ1-1
CASSLVAAKTNTEAFF
TGTGCCAGCAGCTTAGTGGCAGCCAAAACTAACACTGAAGCTTTCTTT
>.|TRBV9|.|TRBJ2-3
CASSVGGSPRGGTDTQYF
TGTGCCAGCAGCGTAGGAGGCAGCCCGAGGGGGGGGACAGATACGCAATATTTT
>.|TRBV5-1|TRBD1|TRBJ2-3
CASSTGQADTQYF
TGCGCCAGCAGCACCGGACAGGCAGATACGCAGTATTTT
>.|TRBV14|TRBD1|TRBJ2-7
CASSQVDRAPREQYF
TGTGCCAGCAGCCAAGTGGACAGGGCCCCACGGGAGCAGTACTTC
>.|TRBV6-5|.|TRBJ2-7
CASTGTYEQYF
TGTGCCAGCACCGGGACCTACGAGCAGTACTTC
>.|TRBV27|.|TRBJ1-2
CASSSSLPINYGYTF
TGTGCCAGCAGTTCCTCCCTCCCGATTAACTATGGCTACACCTTC
>.|TRBV12-5|.|TRBJ1-2
CASKGVGYGYTF
TGTGCTAGTAAGGGGGTAGGCTATGGCTACACCTTC
>once|TRBV9|.|TRBJ2-5
CASSVSLSTQYF
TGTGCCAGCAGCGTAAGTTTGTCGACCCAGTACTTC
>.|TRBV2|TRBD1|TRBJ1-1
CASLGQINTEAFF
TGTGCCAGCCTGGGACAGATTAACACTGAAGCTTTCTTT
>.|TRBV6-5|.|TRBJ1-3
CASSFGNTIYF
TGTGCCAGCAGTTTTGGAAACACCATATATTTT
>.|TRBV4-3|.|TRBJ1-5
CASSQEDTRRQPQHF
TGCGCCAGCAGCCAAGAGGACACACGGCGACAGCCCCAGCATTTT
>.|TRBV27|TRBD2|TRBJ2-1
CASSFGGGPGNEQFF
TGTGCCAGCAGTTTTGGCGGGGGGCCGGGAAATGAGCAGTTCTTC
>.|TRBV28|TRBD1|TRBJ2-7
CASSWGDPGQGTYEQYF
TGTGCCAGCAGTTGGGGGGACCCGGGACAGGGGACCTACGAGCAGTACTTC
>.|TRBV4-1|TRBD1|TRBJ1-5
CASSQTGQGDNQPQHF
TGCGCCAGCAGCCAAACGGGACAGGGAGACAATCAGCCCCAGCATTTT
>once|TRBV4-3|.|TRBJ1-2
CASSLAGADYGYTF
TGCGCCAGCAGCCTAGCAGGGGCAGACTATGGCTACACCTTC
>.|TRBV27|TRBD2|TRBJ2-1
CASQGREGLYNEQFF
TGTGCCAGCCAGGGGCGGGAGGGCCTCTACAATGAGCAGTTCTTC
>.|TRBV19|TRBD1|TRBJ2-4
CASSIRQGAKNIQYF
TGTGCCAGTAGTATCCGACAGGGCGCCAAAAACATTCAGTACTTC
>.|TRBV5-1|.|TRBJ2-1
CASSSGGDYNEQFF
TGCGCCAGCAGCTCCGGGGGTGACTACAATGAGCAGTTCTTC
>.|TRBV28|.|TRBJ2-7
CASSLTGHPSYEQYF
TGTGCCAGCAGTTTGACCGGGCACCCCTCCTACGAGCAGTACTTC
>.|TRBV6-5|.|TRBJ1-1
CASSYSGAGTTEAFF
TGTGCCAGCAGTTACTCGGGGGCGGGGACCACTGAAGCTTTCTTT
>.|TRBV19|.|TRBJ1-4
CASSIDWGPNEKLFF
TGTGCCAGTAGTATAGATTGGGGGCCGAATGAAAAACTGTTTTTT
>.|TRBV27|.|TRBJ2-3
CASSAEVVDTQYF
TGTGCCAGCAGTGCAGAAGTCGTGGATACGCAGTATTTT
>.|TRBV19|.|TRBJ2-1
CASTFLGGGDEQFF
TGTGCCAGTACCTTTCTGGGAGGGGGCGATGAGCAGTTCTTC
>.|TRBV27|TRBD1|TRBJ2-7
CASSLASGGDNEQYF
TGTGCCAGCAGTTTGGCGTCAGGGGGCGATAACGAGCAGTACTTC